This entry lists 23 T cell receptor beta chains sequenced from one sample in a study of OX40 agonist ivuxolimab in advanced cancers. The assay was immunoSEQ multiplex PCR, and TCRdb's table has in-frame clones only and misses some. Altogether about 64,000 clones are present, 84% being singletons, with the ten largest covering approximately 2.2%. The sample in question was CD4+ or CD8+ T cells sorted from blood, obtained in a trial of the OX40 agonist ivuxolimab. The receptor source for this set is an adult with an advanced solid tumor such as melanoma, head and neck, liver or kidney cancer.

CDR3 loop: CASRTGTGNTEAFF. CDR3 sequence (DNA): TGTGCCAGTAGAACAGGTACAGGGAACACTGAAGCTTTCTTT. The J gene is TRBJ1-1, the V gene TRBV19; possible D gene TRBD1, 5 bases. Germline CDR1 reads LNHDA; CDR2 reads SQIVND (reference sequence). The CDR3 runs to 14 residues. The V and J ends lost 6 bases and 1 base respectively, with 12 bases between them.

The CDR3 sequence is CASSQDRRYGYTF. CDR3 sequence (DNA): TGCGCCAGCAGCCAAGATAGACGATATGGCTACACCTTC. The chain recombines TRBV4-1 with TRBJ1-2; D is unresolved. V lost 0 bases and J 5 bases, leaving 7 bases between the germline ends. Germline CDR1 and CDR2: MGHRA and YSYEKL. CDR3 length: 13 residues.

The CDR3 region is CASSTSGESKQFF. The DNA for the CDR3 is TGTGCCAGCTCGACTAGCGGGGAGAGTAAGCAGTTCTTC. The genes are TRBV7-9 and TRBJ2-1; 11 positions agree with TRBD2. This CDR3 has 13 amino acids. The V gene's germline CDR1 is SEHNR and CDR2 FQNEAQ (reference sequence). The J segment lost 11 bases and the V segment lost 8 bases, leaving 8 bases of the junction unmatched.

Here the CDR3 DNA reads TGTGCCATCAGTGAGTGGGGCGACAGCTCTGGAAACACCATATATTTT. Protein: CAISEWGDSSGNTIYF. The chain employs TRBV10-3 and TRBJ1-3; D possibly corresponds to TRBD1 (5 bases). Germline V gene data show CDR1 as ENHRY and CDR2 as SYGVKD. V gave up 1 base and J gave up 0 bases, with 10 bases separating them. The CDR3 length is 16 residues.

The chain has TRBV4-3 and TRBJ2-3; D remains ambiguous. Germline V CDR1 and CDR2: LGHNA, YSLEER. V lost 3 bases, J lost 4 bases, and 8 bases lay in between. This CDR3 has 13 amino acids. CDR3 protein: CASSHELADTQYF. The CDR3 DNA reads as TGCGCCAGCAGCCACGAACTTGCAGATACGCAGTATTTT.

The chain employs TRBV6-5 and TRBJ2-7; the D gene could be TRBD1 or TRBD2 (5 bases each). Germline loops: CDR1 MNHEY, CDR2 SVGAGI. The V gene lost 0 bases and the J gene lost 3 bases, with 12 bases spanning the gap. This CDR3 comprises 15 residues. CDR3 amino acids: CASSYSRGPNYEQYF. DNA for the CDR3: TGTGCCAGCAGTTACTCGAGGGGACCCAACTACGAGCAGTACTTC.

V and J are TRBV18 and TRBJ1-6, with 12 bases fitting TRBD1. Trimming took 1 base from V and 14 from J; bases not matched to a gene: 9. The CDR3 sequence is 16 residues long. CDR1 and CDR2 (germline): KGHSH, LQKENI. Here the CDR3 DNA reads TGTGCCAGCTCACCACGGGACAGGGGGCCTAAATTCACCCTCCACTTT. Its protein product is CASSPRDRGPKFTLHF.

This clone has a handful of counts. The chain has TRBV13 and TRBJ2-1, with TRBD2 matching 8 bases. The length of the CDR3 is 15 residues. The J segment lost 5 bases and the V segment lost 4 bases, leaving 7 bases of the junction unmatched. CDR1 is PRHDT, CDR2 FYEKMQ, per germline (reference sequence). CDR3 in DNA: TGTGCCAGCAGCTACCCAACCGGGAGGGACAATGAGCAGTTCTTC. Translating gives CASSYPTGRDNEQFF.

A note on this clone: Other DNA sequences from this sample encode an identical CDR3 as well. The chain joins TRBV6-4 to TRBJ2-1; the match to TRBD2 covers 13 bases. CDR1 and CDR2 (germline): MRHNA, SNTAGT. The V and J ends lost 5 bases and 4 bases, in that order; junction bases with no gene match: 2. This CDR3 contains 15 residues. CDR3 protein: CASSPTSGRYNEQFF. CDR3 sequence (DNA): TGTGCCAGCAGTCCGACTAGCGGGAGGTACAATGAGCAGTTCTTC.

This chain joins TRBV5-6 and TRBJ1-6; weak D call: TRBD1 (5 bases). V lost 0 bases to trimming and J lost 8 bases, with 9 bases between them. Germline V lookup: CDR1 SGHDT, CDR2 YYEEEE. The CDR3 spans 14 residues. CDR3 DNA: TGTGCCAGCAGCTTGGCACAGGCGGATTCACCCCTCCACTTT. This gives the protein CASSLAQADSPLHF.

At least ten counts were recorded for this clone. V is TRBV7-3 and J is TRBJ2-3; unclear D gene. The CDR3 is 12 residues long. Germline assignment: CDR1 SGHTA and CDR2 FQGTGA. Trimming left V 3 bases short and J 5 bases short, with 6 bases between. CDR3 amino acids: CASSLGLDTQYF. The CDR3 nucleotides are TGTGCCAGCAGCTTGGGCCTAGATACGCAGTATTTT. The entire variable domain, with the rest obtained from reference TRBV7-3 and TRBJ2-3, is as follows: GAGVSQTPSNKVTEKGKYVELRCDPISGHTALYWYRQSLGQGPEFLIYFQGTGAADDSGLPNDRFFAVRPEGSVSTLKIQRTERGDSAVYLCASSLGLDTQYFGPGTRLTVL.

This chain connects TRBV9 to TRBJ1-1, with D perhaps matching TRBD1 (5 bases). Trimming left V 4 bases short and J 1 base short, with 17 bases between. The CDR3 is made up of 16 amino acids. CDR1 is SGDLS and CDR2 is YYNGEE in the germline V gene. CDR3 sequence reads: CASSPREGGTNTEAFF. The CDR3 DNA reads TGTGCCAGCAGCCCCCGGGAGGGAGGGACGAACACTGAAGCTTTCTTT.

This clone occurred once. The V gene is TRBV11-3, the J gene TRBJ2-1, with D unclear. The CDR3 covers 11 residues. The germline CDR1 and CDR2 sequences are SGHNT and YENEEA. V lost 1 base to trimming and J lost 10 bases, with 5 bases between them. The CDR3 DNA follows: TGTGCCAGCAGCTTAGGGGGAGAGCAGTTCTTC. This gives the protein CASSLGGEQFF.

The V call is TRBV19, the J call TRBJ2-1, with 14 bases aligning to TRBD2. The CDR3 is 16 residues long. Germline CDR1 and CDR2: LNHDA and SQIVND (reference sequence). V dropped 5 bases and J dropped 6; count of bases not matched to a gene: 6. The CDR3, as DNA: TGTGCCAGTAGTTCACGGACTAGCGGGAGGAGCAATGAGCAGTTCTTC. Translating gives CASSSRTSGRSNEQFF.

V and J are TRBV18 and TRBJ2-2, with a weak D call TRBD1 (6 bases). This CDR3 contains 14 residues. Between the trimmed V and J ends, which lost 2 bases and 6 bases, there was a span of 10 bases. Germline V gene lookup returns CDR1 KGHSH and CDR2 LQKENI. The CDR3 sequence: CASSPVWGPGELFF. The CDR3 coding sequence is TGTGCCAGCTCACCAGTTTGGGGGCCCGGGGAGCTGTTTTTT.

CDR3 amino acids: CASREGGMNTEAFF. The CDR3 DNA reads TGTGCCAGCAGAGAGGGGGGCATGAACACTGAAGCTTTCTTT. The rearrangement joins TRBV2 to TRBJ1-1; tentative D call: TRBD1 (6 bases). CDR1 SNHLY and CDR2 FYNNEI come from the germline V gene. Trimming removed 6 bases at V and 0 bases at J, with 11 bases between. This CDR3 has 14 residues. The complete variable domain, with remaining parts taken from reference TRBV2 and TRBJ1-1, reads EPEVTQTPSHQVTQMGQEVILRCVPISNHLYFYWYRQILGQKVEFLVSFYNNEISEKSEIFDDQFSVERPDGSNFTLKIRSTKLEDSAMYFCASREGGMNTEAFFGQGTRLTVV.

The V call is TRBV5-5, the J call TRBJ2-2, with D possibly TRBD2 on 6 matching bases. CDR3 length: 16 residues. Looked up from germline, CDR1 is SGHKS and CDR2 is YYEKEE (reference sequence). The V end lost 1 base, the J end lost 1 base, and 11 bases lay between the germline ends. The CDR3 reads CASSLLGGMNTGELFF. The CDR3 DNA sequence: TGTGCCAGCAGCTTGTTGGGCGGGATGAACACCGGGGAGCTGTTTTTT. The full variable domain, its missing parts supplied by reference TRBV5-5 and TRBJ2-2, is DAGVTQSPTHLIKTRGQQVTLRCSPISGHKSVSWYQQVLGQGPQFIFQYYEKEERGRGNFPDRFSARQFPNYSSELNVNALLLGDSALYLCASSLLGGMNTGELFFGEGSRLTVL.

J is TRBJ2-5 and V is TRBV30; weak D call: TRBD1 (5 bases). The CDR3 runs to 15 residues. V was cut by 2 bases and J by 0 bases, with 13 bases left in between. CDR1 GTSNPN and CDR2 SVGIG come from the germline V gene (reference sequence). The CDR3 protein is CAWSTQGRYQETQYF. In DNA form, the CDR3 reads TGTGCCTGGAGTACCCAGGGTCGGTACCAAGAGACCCAGTACTTC.

Remarks on this clone: One end of the junction fails to match germline, which may point to a read error. The chain couples TRBV7-2 to TRBJ2-3; the D gene is possibly TRBD2 (5 bases). The CDR3 contains 15 residues. In germline, CDR1 is SGHTA, CDR2 FQGNSA. CDR3 nucleotides: TGTGCCAGCAGATTAGACCCGGGGTACACAGATACGCAGTATTTT. It specifies CASRLDPGYTDTQYF.

This chain connects TRBV20-1 to TRBJ2-7; D gene unclear. This CDR3 region has 11 residues. Trimming removed 2 bases at V and 3 bases at J, with 5 bases between. Germline loops: CDR1 DFQATT, CDR2 SNEGSKA (reference sequence). The CDR3 region has the DNA TGCAGTGCTAGACCTATCTACGAGCAGTACTTC. Its protein product is CSARPIYEQYF.

The chain combines TRBV9 with TRBJ1-2; no reliable D call. The CDR3 contains 15 residues. The V end lost 3 bases, the J end lost 5 bases, and 17 bases lay between the germline ends. CDR1 is SGDLS, CDR2 YYNGEE, per germline. CDR3 nucleotide sequence: TGTGCCAGCAGCGGGACGGTGTCGGAGATTTATGGCTACACCTTC. Its protein is CASSGTVSEIYGYTF.

Comments on this clone: At one of its ends the junction is not consistent with the germline gene, which may arise from a read error. The CDR3 region is CASSLVKGPF. CDR3 DNA sequence: TGCGCCAGCAGCTTGGTTAAGGGGCCCTTT. The chain has TRBV5-1 and TRBJ1-1; D possibly corresponds to TRBD1 (5 bases). Germline assignment: CDR1 SGHRS and CDR2 YFSETQ. The CDR3 contains 10 residues.

The CDR3 spells CASSLGGTREQYF. The DNA for the CDR3 is TGTGCCAGCAGTTTAGGAGGTACGCGGGAGCAGTACTTC. The chain combines TRBV6-6 with TRBJ2-5; 7 nucleotides align to TRBD2. Germline values: CDR1 MNHNY, CDR2 SVGAGI (reference sequence). CDR3 length: 13 residues. The J segment lost 11 bases and the V segment lost 4 bases, leaving 10 bases of the junction unmatched.